One sample yielded the 14 T cell receptor beta chains listed below, sequenced in a study of a mutant IDH1 vaccine in newly diagnosed glioma. The data were produced by immunoSEQ multiplex PCR, yet TCRdb's version contains in-frame clones alone and is incomplete. Found here are about 34,000 clones, approximately 87% of them singletons; the top ten hold around 12%. Their antigen targets remain unknown. Time point: week 47, end of study. It was 300 ug of mutant IDH1 20-mer peptide that made up each vaccine dose, given with topical imiquimod. The sequenced sample was PBMCs, obtained from a glioma patient whose treatment included an IDH1 peptide vaccine. The receptor source for this set is a woman aged 25 to 39 with glioma.

The chain is built from TRBV4-1 and TRBJ1-4, with D possibly being TRBD1 (6 bases). The CDR3 has 16 residues. Germline values: CDR1 MGHRA, CDR2 YSYEKL. Trimming removed 6 bases from V and 4 bases from J, with 18 bases in between. For the CDR3, the DNA is TGCGCCAGCAGGATCTCCCTGGGGGCGAGTAATGAAAAACTGTTTTTT. Translating it yields CASRISLGASNEKLFF.

The chain combines TRBV25-1 with TRBJ1-6; D is possibly TRBD1 (5 bases). V lost 10 bases, J lost 5 bases, and 18 bases lay in between. The CDR3 is 15 amino acids. CDR1 and CDR2 (germline): MGHDK, SYGVNS. The CDR3, as DNA: TGTGCCACTCGCCCTAGGGGTGCCGATAATTCACCCCTCCACTTT. Its translation: CATRPRGADNSPLHF. Full variable domain (outside the CDR3, taken from reference TRBV25-1 and TRBJ1-6): EADIYQTPRYLVIGTGKKITLECSQTMGHDKMYWYQQDPGMELHLIHYSYGVNSTEKGDLSSESTVSRIRTEHFPLTLESARPSHTSQYLCATRPRGADNSPLHFGNGTRLTVT.

The gene calls are TRBV7-9 and TRBJ2-7; no firm D call. The V end lost 1 base, the J end lost 0 bases, and 10 bases lay between the germline ends. This CDR3 spans 15 amino acids. Germline V gene sequence: CDR1 SEHNR, CDR2 FQNEAQ (reference sequence). This CDR3 reads CASSLGPDASYEQYF. The CDR3 DNA is TGTGCCAGCAGCTTAGGTCCGGACGCCTCCTACGAGCAGTACTTC. The full variable domain, with the rest looked up from reference TRBV7-9 and TRBJ2-7, is DTGVSQNPRHKITKRGQNVTFRCDPISEHNRLYWYRQTLGQGPEFLTYFQNEAQLEKSRLLSDRFSAERPKGSFSTLEIQRTEQGDSAMYLCASSLGPDASYEQYFGPGTRLTVT.

This clone was recorded once. The rearrangement joins TRBV15 to TRBJ1-2, with TRBD1 matching 9 bases. V lost 1 base, J lost 7 bases, and 4 bases stayed unmatched. The CDR3 is 14 residues long. Germline V gene data show CDR1 as LNHNV and CDR2 as YYDKDF (reference sequence). CDR3 in DNA: TGTGCCACCAGCAGAGGGGACAGGGTACGTGGCTACACCTTC. This encodes CATSRGDRVRGYTF. The variable domain in full, completed from reference TRBV15 and TRBJ1-2, reads DAMVIQNPRYQVTQFGKPVTLSCSQTLNHNVMYWYQQKSSQAPKLLFHYYDKDFNNEADTPDNFQSRRPNTSFCFLDIRSPGLGDTAMYLCATSRGDRVRGYTFGSGTRLTVV.

The V and J genes are TRBV2 and TRBJ2-3; D perhaps matches TRBD2 (6 bases). V shed 6 bases and J shed 0 bases, with 10 bases lying between them. Germline CDR1 and CDR2: SNHLY and FYNNEI. The CDR3 has 14 amino acids. The CDR3 DNA follows: TGTGCCAGCAGGGAGCGGGCCAGCACAGATACGCAGTATTTT. This codes for CASRERASTDTQYF.

V gene TRBV6-1 combines with J gene TRBJ1-5; D not resolved. Germline V gene data show CDR1 as MNHNS and CDR2 as SASEGT. Trimming shortened V by 3 bases and J by 6 bases, and 9 bases separated the two germline ends. The CDR3 has 13 residues. CDR3 region: CASSDNRGQPQHF. The CDR3 bases are TGTGCCAGCAGTGATAACCGGGGTCAGCCCCAGCATTTT.

This chain connects TRBV20-1 to TRBJ2-1; D remains unclear. The length of the CDR3 is 11 residues. V gave up 3 bases and J gave up 5 bases, with 5 bases separating them. CDR1 is DFQATT and CDR2 is SNEGSKA in the germline V gene (reference sequence). The CDR3 DNA is TGCAGTGCTAGGTCTAACAATGAGCAGTTCTTC. This translates into CSARSNNEQFF.

The rearrangement uses TRBV6-1 and TRBJ1-1, with TRBD1 as a possible D gene (5 bases). Germline V gene data show CDR1 as MNHNS and CDR2 as SASEGT. V lost 6 bases and J 2 bases, leaving 10 bases between the germline ends. CDR3 length: 13 amino acids. DNA of the CDR3: TGTGCCAGCAGGGGGACGGAAAACACTGAAGCTTTCTTT. Its protein product is CASRGTENTEAFF.

The CDR3 nucleotides read TGTGCCAGCAGCCTGGAAGGGTTTGGCTACACCTTC. It is translated as CASSLEGFGYTF. The rearrangement joins TRBV7-8 to TRBJ1-2; unclear D gene. CDR3 length: 12 residues. The V end lost 5 bases, the J end lost 7 bases, and 11 bases lay between the germline ends. The germline V gene encodes CDR1 SGHVS and CDR2 FQNEAQ.

V and J are TRBV6-4 and TRBJ2-3; D possibly uses TRBD1 or TRBD2 (5 bases each). Germline assignment: CDR1 MRHNA and CDR2 SNTAGT. CDR3 size: 14 residues. V lost 2 bases and J lost 4, with 10 bases in between. CDR3 region: CASSDLLGADTQYF. Written as DNA, the CDR3 is TGTGCCAGCAGTGACCTACTAGGGGCAGATACGCAGTATTTT.

The chain is built from TRBV2 and TRBJ2-7, with D possibly TRBD1 on 6 matching bases. The length of the CDR3 is 14 residues. Trimming removed 3 bases at V and 4 bases at J, with 13 bases between. Germline assignment: CDR1 SNHLY and CDR2 FYNNEI. CDR3 coding DNA: TGTGCCAGCAGTGATTCCCTTGGACAGTACGAGCAGTACTTC. Encoded protein: CASSDSLGQYEQYF.

This sequence joins TRBV10-3 and TRBJ1-6, with D unclear. Between the trimmed V and J ends, which lost 3 bases and 7 bases, there was a span of 16 bases. From germline, CDR1 is ENHRY and CDR2 SYGVKD. This CDR3 contains 16 residues. In nucleotides, the CDR3 is TGTGCCATCAGTGATTGGCCCAGTCTGGGCAATTCACCCCTCCACTTT. This translates into CAISDWPSLGNSPLHF.

The chain employs TRBV27 and TRBJ2-5; 14 bases are a match to TRBD2. With 5 bases clipped from V and 5 bases from J, the junction kept 10 bases outside the gene matches. The CDR3 contains 17 residues. Germline-derived CDR1 and CDR2 are MNHEY and SMNVEV (reference sequence). The CDR3 sequence: CASSPPGLAGGYETQYF. The CDR3 coding sequence is TGTGCCAGCAGTCCCCCCGGACTAGCGGGGGGTTATGAGACCCAGTACTTC.

This clone has more than one count but fewer than ten. V is TRBV5-1 and J is TRBJ1-2, with D tentatively TRBD1 (6 bases). Trimming shortened V by 3 bases and J by 5 bases, and 17 bases separated the two germline ends. Germline CDR1 is SGHRS and CDR2 is YFSETQ. The CDR3 has 15 residues. CDR3 residues: CASSSSWDTIYGYTF. The CDR3 nucleotides read TGCGCCAGCAGCTCAAGTTGGGACACAATTTATGGCTACACCTTC. The complete variable domain, with remaining parts taken from reference TRBV5-1 and TRBJ1-2, reads KAGVTQTPRYLIKTRGQQVTLSCSPISGHRSVSWYQQTPGQGLQFLFEYFSETQRNKGNFPGRFSGRQFSNSRSEMNVSTLELGDSALYLCASSSSWDTIYGYTFGSGTRLTVV.